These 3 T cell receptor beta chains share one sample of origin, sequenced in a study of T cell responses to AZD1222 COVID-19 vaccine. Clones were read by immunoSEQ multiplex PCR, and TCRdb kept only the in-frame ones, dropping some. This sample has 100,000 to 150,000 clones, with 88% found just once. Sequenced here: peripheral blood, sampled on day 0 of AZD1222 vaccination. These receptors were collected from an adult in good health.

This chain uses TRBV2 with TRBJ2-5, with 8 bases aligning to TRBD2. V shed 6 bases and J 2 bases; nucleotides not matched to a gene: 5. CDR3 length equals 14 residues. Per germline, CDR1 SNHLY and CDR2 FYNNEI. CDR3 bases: TGTGCCAGCAGCCTGGCTAGCGGGCAAGAGACCCAGTACTTC. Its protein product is CASSLASGQETQYF.

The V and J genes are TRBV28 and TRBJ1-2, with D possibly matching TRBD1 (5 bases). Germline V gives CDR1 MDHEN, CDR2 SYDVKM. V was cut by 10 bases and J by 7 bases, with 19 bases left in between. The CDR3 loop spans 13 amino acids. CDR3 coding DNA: TGTGCCACCCCAAGGGCGGGGGGAGGTGGCTACACCTTC. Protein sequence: CATPRAGGGGYTF.

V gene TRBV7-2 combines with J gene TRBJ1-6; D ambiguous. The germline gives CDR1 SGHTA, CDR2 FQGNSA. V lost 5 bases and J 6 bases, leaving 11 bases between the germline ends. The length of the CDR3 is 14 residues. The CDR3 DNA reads TGTGCCAGCAGCCCCCCCTGGCGTAATTCACCCCTCCACTTT. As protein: CASSPPWRNSPLHF.